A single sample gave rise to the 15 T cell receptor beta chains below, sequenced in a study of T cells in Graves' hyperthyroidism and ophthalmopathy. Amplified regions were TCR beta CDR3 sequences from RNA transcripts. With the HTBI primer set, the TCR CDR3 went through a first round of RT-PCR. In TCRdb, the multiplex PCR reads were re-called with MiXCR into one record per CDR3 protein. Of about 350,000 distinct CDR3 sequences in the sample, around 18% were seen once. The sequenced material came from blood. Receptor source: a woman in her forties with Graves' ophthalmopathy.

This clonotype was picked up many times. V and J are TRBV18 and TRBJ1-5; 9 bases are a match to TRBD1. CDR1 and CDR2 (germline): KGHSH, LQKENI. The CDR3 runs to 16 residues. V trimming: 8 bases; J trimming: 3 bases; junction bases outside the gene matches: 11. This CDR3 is CASAGGDRATNQPQHF. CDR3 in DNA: TGTGCCAGCGCCGGAGGGGACAGGGCCACCAATCAGCCCCAGCATTTT.

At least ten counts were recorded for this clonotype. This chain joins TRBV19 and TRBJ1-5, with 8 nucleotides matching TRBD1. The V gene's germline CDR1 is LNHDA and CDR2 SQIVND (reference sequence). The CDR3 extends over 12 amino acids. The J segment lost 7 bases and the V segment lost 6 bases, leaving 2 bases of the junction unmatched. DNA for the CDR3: TGTGCCAGTAGGGACAGGGCCCAGCCCCAGCATTTT. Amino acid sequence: CASRDRAQPQHF.

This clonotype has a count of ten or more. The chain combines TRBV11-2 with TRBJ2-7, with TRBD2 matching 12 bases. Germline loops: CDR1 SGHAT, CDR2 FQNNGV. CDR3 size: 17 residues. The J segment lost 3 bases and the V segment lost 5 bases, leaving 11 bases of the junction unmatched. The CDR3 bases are TGTGCCAGCAGCGGGCGACTAGCGGGAGTCAAAGACTACGAGCAGTACTTC. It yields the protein CASSGRLAGVKDYEQYF. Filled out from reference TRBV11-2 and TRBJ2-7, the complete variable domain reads EAGVAQSPRYKIIEKRQSVAFWCNPISGHATLYWYQQILGQGPKLLIQFQNNGVVDDSQLPKDRFSAERLKGVDSTLKIQPAKLEDSAVYLCASSGRLAGVKDYEQYFGPGTRLTVT.

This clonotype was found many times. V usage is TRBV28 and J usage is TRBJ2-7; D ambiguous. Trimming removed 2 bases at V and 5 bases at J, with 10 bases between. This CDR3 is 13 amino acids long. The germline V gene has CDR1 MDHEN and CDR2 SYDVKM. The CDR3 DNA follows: TGTGCCAGCAGTTTAAGGGCAATCGACGAGCAGTACTTC. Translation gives CASSLRAIDEQYF.

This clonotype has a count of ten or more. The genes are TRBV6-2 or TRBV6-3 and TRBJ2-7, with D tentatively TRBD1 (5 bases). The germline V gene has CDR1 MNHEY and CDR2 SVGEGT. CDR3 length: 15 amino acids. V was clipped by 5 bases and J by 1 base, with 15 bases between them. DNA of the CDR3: TGTGCCAGCAGTCCCTCTTTGTCAGGGTCCTACGAGCAGTACTTC. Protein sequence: CASSPSLSGSYEQYF.

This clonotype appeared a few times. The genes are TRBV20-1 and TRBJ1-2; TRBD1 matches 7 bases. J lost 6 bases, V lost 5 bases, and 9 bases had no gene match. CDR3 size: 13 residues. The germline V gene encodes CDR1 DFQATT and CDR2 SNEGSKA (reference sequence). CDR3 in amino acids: CSAGGQLIHGYTF. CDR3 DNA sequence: TGCAGTGCTGGGGGACAGCTTATCCATGGCTACACCTTC.

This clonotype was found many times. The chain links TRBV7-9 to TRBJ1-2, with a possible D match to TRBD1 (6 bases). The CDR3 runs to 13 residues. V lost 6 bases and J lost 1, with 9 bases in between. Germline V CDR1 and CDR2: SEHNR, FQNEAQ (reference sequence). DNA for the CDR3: TGTGCCAGCAGTACAGGGATTAACTATGGCTACACCTTC. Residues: CASSTGINYGYTF.

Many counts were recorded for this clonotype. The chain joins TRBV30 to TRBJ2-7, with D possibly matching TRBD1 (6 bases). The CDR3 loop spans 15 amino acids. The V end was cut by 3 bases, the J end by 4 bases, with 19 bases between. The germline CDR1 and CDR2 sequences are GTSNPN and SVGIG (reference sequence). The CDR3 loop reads CAWRLSQGIRYEQYF. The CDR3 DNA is TGTGCCTGGAGGTTAAGCCAGGGGATTAGGTACGAGCAGTACTTC.

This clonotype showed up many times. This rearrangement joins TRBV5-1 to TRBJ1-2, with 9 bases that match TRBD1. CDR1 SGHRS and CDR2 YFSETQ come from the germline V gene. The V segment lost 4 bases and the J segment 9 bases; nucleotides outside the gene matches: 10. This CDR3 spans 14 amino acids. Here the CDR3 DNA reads TGCGCCAGCAGCGACGGGACAGGGCATGGCAGCTACACCTTC. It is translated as CASSDGTGHGSYTF.

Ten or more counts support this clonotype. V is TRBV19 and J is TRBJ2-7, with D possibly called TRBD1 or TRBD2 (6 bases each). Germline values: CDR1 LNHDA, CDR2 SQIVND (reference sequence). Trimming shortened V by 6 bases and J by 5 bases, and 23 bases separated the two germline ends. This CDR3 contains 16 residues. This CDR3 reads CASSIEAEGGVHEQYF. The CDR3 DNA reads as TGTGCCAGTAGCATCGAAGCGGAGGGGGGAGTCCACGAGCAGTACTTC.

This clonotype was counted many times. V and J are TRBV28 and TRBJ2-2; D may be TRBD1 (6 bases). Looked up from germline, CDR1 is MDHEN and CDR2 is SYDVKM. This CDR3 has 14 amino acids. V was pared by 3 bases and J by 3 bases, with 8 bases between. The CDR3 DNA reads TGTGCCAGCAGTTTGGACAGAGACACCGGGGAGCTGTTTTTT. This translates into CASSLDRDTGELFF.

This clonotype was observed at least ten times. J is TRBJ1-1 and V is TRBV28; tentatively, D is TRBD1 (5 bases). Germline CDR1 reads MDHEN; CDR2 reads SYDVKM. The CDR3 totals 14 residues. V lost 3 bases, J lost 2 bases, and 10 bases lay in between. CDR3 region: CASSFEGRNTEAFF. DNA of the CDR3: TGTGCCAGCAGTTTTGAGGGACGTAACACTGAAGCTTTCTTT.

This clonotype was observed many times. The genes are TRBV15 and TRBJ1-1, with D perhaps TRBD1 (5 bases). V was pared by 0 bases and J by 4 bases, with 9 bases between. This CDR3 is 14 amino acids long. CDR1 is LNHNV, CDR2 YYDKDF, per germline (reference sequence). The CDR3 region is CATSRERGFTEAFF. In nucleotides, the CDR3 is TGTGCCACCAGCAGAGAGAGGGGTTTCACTGAAGCTTTCTTT.

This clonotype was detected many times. The CDR3 loop reads CASSAGQGNTGELFF. The CDR3 coding sequence is TGTGCCAGCAGCGCGGGACAGGGAAACACCGGGGAGCTGTTTTTT. This chain links TRBV2 with TRBJ2-2; 9 bases are a match to TRBD1. CDR3 size: 15 residues. After removal of 6 bases from V and 2 bases from J, the junction contained 4 bases not matched to a gene. CDR1 and CDR2 from the germline V gene are SNHLY and FYNNEI.

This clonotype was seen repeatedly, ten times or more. This CDR3 reads CAISERWADDTEAFF. CDR3 DNA sequence: TGTGCCATCAGTGAGCGGTGGGCTGATGACACTGAAGCTTTCTTT. The chain links TRBV10-3 to TRBJ1-1; D is unclear. The CDR3 loop spans 15 amino acids. V dropped 2 bases and J dropped 3 bases, with 13 bases sitting between them. Germline loops: CDR1 ENHRY, CDR2 SYGVKD.